The 16 T cell receptor beta chains in this list originate from one sample, sequenced in a study of cytomegalovirus exposure and HLA in healthy donors. Assay used: immunoSEQ multiplex PCR; TCRdb lists only in-frame clones, some missing. The table has some 130,000 clones, almost 85% seen once. Material for sequencing was PBMCs. The receptors shown here come from a man aged 25-45 years in good health and CMV-seropositive.

The J gene is TRBJ2-3, the V gene TRBV4-2, with 10 nucleotides matching TRBD2. The junction had 20 bases not matched to a gene; V was cut back by 4 bases and J by 4 bases. The CDR3 consists of 20 residues. CDR1 is LGHNA, CDR2 YNFKEQ, per germline. The CDR3 sequence: CASSPLGTSENDLEADTQYF. The CDR3 nucleotides are TGTGCCAGCAGCCCCTTAGGGACTAGCGAAAACGATCTTGAGGCAGATACGCAGTATTTT.

This clone appeared a few times. V and J are TRBV11-2 and TRBJ1-5; perhaps TRBD1 as D (5 bases). Germline V gene data show CDR1 as SGHAT and CDR2 as FQNNGV. Trimming took 1 base from V and 6 from J, leaving 10 bases between them. The CDR3 extends over 14 amino acids. In DNA form, the CDR3 reads TGTGCCAGCAGCTTAGCCGGGGGGACTCAGCCCCAGCATTTT. As protein: CASSLAGGTQPQHF. The full variable domain, in which reference TRBV11-2 and TRBJ1-5 provide the parts outside the CDR3, is EAGVAQSPRYKIIEKRQSVAFWCNPISGHATLYWYQQILGQGPKLLIQFQNNGVVDDSQLPKDRFSAERLKGVDSTLKIQPAKLEDSAVYLCASSLAGGTQPQHFGDGTRLSIL.

V usage is TRBV9 and J usage is TRBJ2-3; tentatively, D is TRBD2 (6 bases). This CDR3 has 15 residues. Germline CDR1 is SGDLS and CDR2 is YYNGEE. V dropped 4 bases and J dropped 4 bases, with 16 bases sitting between them. CDR3 region: CASSRAGRLADTQYF. CDR3 nucleotides: TGTGCCAGCAGCCGCGCGGGACGGTTGGCAGATACGCAGTATTTT.

J is TRBJ1-1 and V is TRBV30; D possibly corresponds to TRBD1 (5 bases). The germline V gene encodes CDR1 GTSNPN and CDR2 SVGIG (reference sequence). This CDR3 is 17 amino acids long. Trimming removed 0 bases at V and 0 bases at J, with 17 bases between. CDR3 sequence: CAWSVRRGGRVNTEAFF. CDR3 nucleotide sequence: TGTGCCTGGAGTGTACGGAGGGGCGGGAGGGTGAACACTGAAGCTTTCTTT.

The chain couples TRBV5-8 to TRBJ2-3, with TRBD1 identical over 9 bases. V was pared by 2 bases and J by 1 base, with 8 bases of the junction left unmatched. The germline V gene encodes CDR1 SGHTS and CDR2 YDEGEE. The CDR3 sequence is 17 residues long. The CDR3 nucleotides are TGTGCCAGCAGCTTTGGGACAGGGAAACTGGGCACAGATACGCAGTATTTT. This codes for CASSFGTGKLGTDTQYF.

This clone came up once. The chain uses TRBV9 and TRBJ1-1; 7 bases agree with TRBD1. The germline V gene has CDR1 SGDLS and CDR2 YYNGEE. The trim removed 0 bases at V and 0 bases at J, leaving 5 bases unmatched. The CDR3 is 16 residues long. For the CDR3, the DNA is TGTGCCAGCAGCGTAGGGGGACAGCTTTTGAACACTGAAGCTTTCTTT. Translating gives CASSVGGQLLNTEAFF.

The genes are TRBV7-2 and TRBJ2-5; TRBD1 agrees at 7 bases. The trim removed 3 bases at V and 9 bases at J, leaving 10 bases unmatched. This CDR3 has 14 residues. The germline CDR1 and CDR2 sequences are SGHTA and FQGNSA. CDR3 sequence: CASSFPDRRLAQYF. The CDR3, as DNA: TGTGCCAGCAGCTTCCCGGACAGGCGCCTCGCCCAGTACTTC.

The rearrangement uses TRBV19 and TRBJ1-1; D gene ambiguous. Trimming removed 4 bases from V and 2 bases from J, with 14 bases in between. This CDR3 contains 15 residues. In germline, CDR1 is LNHDA, CDR2 SQIVND (reference sequence). CDR3: CASSRHVEGNTEAFF. The CDR3 DNA sequence: TGTGCCAGTAGTAGACACGTTGAGGGTAACACTGAAGCTTTCTTT.

J is TRBJ1-4 and V is TRBV6-1, with 7 bases identical to TRBD1. Germline V gives CDR1 MNHNS, CDR2 SASEGT. There are 14 residues in the CDR3. Trimming removed 9 bases from V and 7 bases from J; junction bases left unmatched: 11. The CDR3 loop reads CASLDRVGGEKLFF. The CDR3 DNA follows: TGTGCCAGTTTAGACAGGGTGGGGGGTGAAAAACTGTTTTTT.

This clone turned up a few times. This sequence joins TRBV18 and TRBJ2-7; no firm D call. Deletions cut 1 base from V and 6 bases from J, with 13 bases between. This CDR3 has 14 amino acids. Germline CDR1 reads KGHSH; CDR2 reads LQKENI. CDR3 loop: CASSPRSAPGEQYF. The CDR3 coding sequence is TGTGCCAGCTCACCACGGAGCGCTCCGGGCGAGCAGTACTTC.

V usage is TRBV7-9 and J usage is TRBJ1-4; 8 nucleotides agree with TRBD1. Germline values: CDR1 SEHNR, CDR2 FQNEAQ (reference sequence). The J segment lost 10 bases and the V segment lost 0 bases, leaving 1 base of the junction unmatched. The CDR3 loop spans 13 amino acids. Written as DNA, the CDR3 is TGTGCCAGCAGCTTAGCACAGGGGGGAAAACTGTTTTTT. Its protein product is CASSLAQGGKLFF. Drawing the rest from reference TRBV7-9 and TRBJ1-4, the complete variable domain is DTGVSQNPRHKITKRGQNVTFRCDPISEHNRLYWYRQTLGQGPEFLTYFQNEAQLEKSRLLSDRFSAERPKGSFSTLEIQRTEQGDSAMYLCASSLAQGGKLFFGSGTQLSVL.

The V gene is TRBV9, the J gene TRBJ1-4, with TRBD1 matching over 9 bases. The length of the CDR3 is 18 residues. Unmatched junction bases numbered 12, after V lost 0 bases and J lost 6 bases. Germline lookup yields CDR1 SGDLS and CDR2 YYNGEE. This CDR3 is CASSVAVQGAGSDEKLFF. In nucleotides, the CDR3 is TGTGCCAGCAGCGTAGCTGTACAGGGGGCTGGTTCTGATGAAAAACTGTTTTTT.

The chain employs TRBV14 and TRBJ1-2; D gene uncertain. Per the germline V gene, CDR1 is SGHDN and CDR2 is FVKESK. V dropped 4 bases and J dropped 3 bases, with 9 bases sitting between them. There are 13 residues in the CDR3. CDR3 DNA: TGTGCCAGCAGCCCCGGGGAGGACTATGGCTACACCTTC. It yields the protein CASSPGEDYGYTF.

The chain recombines TRBV19 with TRBJ2-1, with 7 bases lining up with TRBD2. This CDR3 contains 17 residues. The germline V gene encodes CDR1 LNHDA and CDR2 SQIVND (reference sequence). Losses at the gene ends were 5 bases for V and 7 bases for J; bases not matched to a gene: 17. The CDR3 nucleotides read TGTGCCAGTAGTCGGATCCTAGCGGCCACTTTAGGGAATGAGCAGTTCTTC. Its translation: CASSRILAATLGNEQFF.

The chain carries TRBV10-3 and TRBJ2-7, with D unresolved. CDR3 length equals 14 residues. Germline V gene sequence: CDR1 ENHRY, CDR2 SYGVKD. V was pared by 8 bases and J by 0 bases, with 14 bases between. The CDR3 coding sequence is TGTGCCATCTCGAGAGGCGAGAGCTCCTACGAGCAGTACTTC. Translation gives CAISRGESSYEQYF.

The chain uses TRBV4-3 and TRBJ2-5; weak D call: TRBD2 (5 bases). Trimming left V 0 bases short and J 7 bases short, with 15 bases between. Germline V gene data show CDR1 as LGHNA and CDR2 as YSLEER. The CDR3 is 15 residues long. The CDR3 DNA reads TGCGCCAGCAGCCAAGACCCGGGATCCCGGGGGACCCAGTACTTC. This sequence encodes CASSQDPGSRGTQYF.